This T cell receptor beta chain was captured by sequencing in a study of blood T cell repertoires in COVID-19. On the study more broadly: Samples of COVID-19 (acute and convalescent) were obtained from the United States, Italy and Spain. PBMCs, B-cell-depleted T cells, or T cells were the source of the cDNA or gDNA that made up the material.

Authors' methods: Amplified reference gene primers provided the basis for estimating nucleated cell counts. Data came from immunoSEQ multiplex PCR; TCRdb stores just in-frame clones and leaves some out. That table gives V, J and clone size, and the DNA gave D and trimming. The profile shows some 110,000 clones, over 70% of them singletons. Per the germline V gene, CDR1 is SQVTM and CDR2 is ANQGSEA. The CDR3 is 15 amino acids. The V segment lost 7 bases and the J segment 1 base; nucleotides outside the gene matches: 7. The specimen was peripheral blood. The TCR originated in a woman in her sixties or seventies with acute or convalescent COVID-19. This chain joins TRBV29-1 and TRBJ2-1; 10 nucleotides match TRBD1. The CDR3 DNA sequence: TGCAGCGCGAAAGGGACAGGGGTTTCCTACAATGAGCAGTTCTTC. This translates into CSAKGTGVSYNEQFF.